The T cell receptor beta chain described here comes from a study of blood T cell repertoires in COVID-19. This CDR3 region has 14 residues. CDR1 is SQVTM and CDR2 is ANQGSEA in the germline V gene. Trimming stripped 4 bases from V and 1 base from J, with 13 bases between. Per the original methods: Amplification of reference gene primers was used by the study to estimate nucleated cell counts. Sequencing used immunoSEQ multiplex PCR; TCRdb keeps in-frame clones, though not all of them. Clone size and the V and J calls come from that table; the DNA yielded D and trimming. The sample includes 200,000 to 300,000 clones, over 80% of them seen just once.

The chain combines TRBV29-1 with TRBJ1-2; TRBD1 is a possible D gene (5 bases). Sequenced input: peripheral blood. This TCR was recovered from a woman between 35 and 50 years old with acute or convalescent COVID-19. DNA for the CDR3: TGCAGCGTTGGAAGGGCAGGGCTTAACTATGGCTACACCTTC. Translation gives CSVGRAGLNYGYTF.